This TCR beta chain stems from a study of brain T cells in children with intractable seizures. Whole-study findings and limits: Clones missing pre-surgery may reflect undersampling of that blood sample.

Sequenced by immunoSEQ multiplex PCR; TCRdb stores in-frame clones only, minus some. Of around 70,000 clones detected, 90% to 95% appear once; the ten largest clones hold over 1.5%. With regard to this clone: Its antigen is unknown.

The source was peripheral blood, collected at surgery. The TCR sequence derives from a boy under three years old with tuberous sclerosis and intractable seizures.

The CDR3 DNA is TGTGCCAGCAGCCAAACGGTAGGCGTTACAGATACGCAGTATTTT. Protein product: CASSQTVGVTDTQYF. The chain links TRBV3-1 (or the pseudogene TRBV3-2) to TRBJ2-3, with unresolved D. This CDR3 is built from 15 residues. Trimming shortened V by 2 bases and J by 3 bases, and 12 bases separated the two germline ends. Germline-derived CDR1 and CDR2 are LGHDT and YNNKEL (reference sequence).